The 14 T cell receptor beta chains below were found in one sample sequenced in a study of radiotherapy plus CTLA-4 blockade in lung cancer. Using immunoSEQ multiplex PCR, the repertoire was profiled, and TCRdb retains in-frame clones only, with some absent. The data show tens of thousands of clones, 70% seen once. The sequencing used peripheral blood, collected from a patient treated with radiotherapy plus ipilimumab. These receptors came from a human donor with non-small cell lung cancer who had stable disease on radiotherapy plus ipilimumab.

The DNA of the CDR3 is TGTGCCAGCAGTGAGACCGGACATTTGGACACTGAAGCTTTCTTT. Amino acid sequence: CASSETGHLDTEAFF. V usage is TRBV6-4 and J usage is TRBJ1-1, with D perhaps TRBD1 (5 bases). CDR1 and CDR2 from the germline V gene are MRHNA and SNTAGT. With 3 bases removed from V and 3 bases from J, the gap between germline ends came to 14 bases. CDR3 length: 15 amino acids.

The chain uses TRBV27 and TRBJ1-1; weak D call: TRBD1 (6 bases). Trimming shortened V by 5 bases and J by 8 bases, and 15 bases separated the two germline ends. This CDR3 has 13 amino acids. Germline loops: CDR1 MNHEY, CDR2 SMNVEV (reference sequence). The CDR3 nucleotides are TGTGCCAGCAGTCTAGACAGGAGATGGGAAGCTTTCTTT. Translating gives CASSLDRRWEAFF.

V and J are TRBV4-1 and TRBJ2-5; a possible D gene is TRBD1 (5 bases). The CDR3 runs to 15 residues. Trimming left V 3 bases short and J 5 bases short, with 16 bases between. CDR1 is MGHRA, CDR2 YSYEKL, per germline. CDR3 DNA: TGCGCCAGCAGCCACCAGGGTAGAGGTACGGAGACCCAGTACTTC. Protein product: CASSHQGRGTETQYF.

The rearrangement joins TRBV9 to TRBJ1-1; D is ambiguous. Germline assignment: CDR1 SGDLS and CDR2 YYNGEE. This CDR3 is built from 15 residues. V was trimmed by 0 bases and J by 1 base, leaving 10 bases between them. The DNA for the CDR3 is TGTGCCAGCAGCGTAGGGCTAGAATGGAACACTGAAGCTTTCTTT. Amino acid sequence: CASSVGLEWNTEAFF.

V and J are TRBV11-2 and TRBJ2-7; perhaps TRBD1 as D (6 bases). Trimming took off 3 bases at V and 7 bases at J, with 19 bases between the two ends. Germline CDR1 SGHAT, CDR2 FQNNGV. This CDR3 is built from 15 residues. Here the CDR3 reads CASSLLVAIQGEQYF. As DNA, the CDR3 is TGTGCCAGCAGCTTGTTAGTTGCTATCCAGGGGGAGCAGTACTTC.

The chain has TRBV15 and TRBJ2-1; 7 positions match TRBD2. The trim removed 0 bases at V and 4 bases at J, leaving 6 bases unmatched. Germline V gene lookup returns CDR1 LNHNV and CDR2 YYDKDF (reference sequence). The CDR3 has 16 amino acids. CDR3 bases: TGTGCCACCAGCAGAGACACTAGCGTTTTATACAATGAGCAGTTCTTC. Protein: CATSRDTSVLYNEQFF.

Regarding this clone: The same CDR3 is also encoded by other DNA sequences in this sample. The chain is built from TRBV5-1 and TRBJ2-3; D unclear. The CDR3 length is 13 residues. V was trimmed by 3 bases and J by 0 bases, leaving 5 bases between them. The germline V gene encodes CDR1 SGHRS and CDR2 YFSETQ. The CDR3 DNA sequence: TGCGCCAGCAGCTCAGGAAGCACAGATACGCAGTATTTT. It specifies CASSSGSTDTQYF.

A few counts support this clone. CDR3 protein: CASSLELRTSGSNEQFF. CDR3 DNA: TGTGCCAGCAGCTTAGAATTGCGGACTAGCGGGAGTAATGAGCAGTTCTTC. The chain uses TRBV11-2 and TRBJ2-1, with TRBD2 matching 13 bases. The CDR3 has 17 residues. After removal of 0 bases from V and 7 bases from J, the junction contained 6 bases not matched to a gene. Germline V lookup: CDR1 SGHAT, CDR2 FQNNGV. Complete variable domain (other parts from reference TRBV11-2 and TRBJ2-1): EAGVAQSPRYKIIEKRQSVAFWCNPISGHATLYWYQQILGQGPKLLIQFQNNGVVDDSQLPKDRFSAERLKGVDSTLKIQPAKLEDSAVYLCASSLELRTSGSNEQFFGPGTRLTVL.

This clone is classed as medium-sized. This chain connects TRBV12-5 to TRBJ1-5; 7 bases agree with TRBD1. CDR1 and CDR2 from the germline V gene are LGHNT and FRNRAP. This CDR3 has 18 amino acids. V shed 0 bases and J 3 bases; nucleotides not matched to a gene: 11. The CDR3 reads CASGLVGVDRDNNQPQHF. The CDR3 DNA follows: TGTGCTAGTGGTTTGGTAGGTGTAGACAGGGATAACAATCAGCCCCAGCATTTT.

This chain joins TRBV19 and TRBJ2-7; TRBD2 agrees at 9 bases. The length of the CDR3 is 15 residues. Germline V gene sequence: CDR1 LNHDA, CDR2 SQIVND (reference sequence). The junction had 3 bases not matched to a gene; V was cut back by 1 base and J by 2 bases. The CDR3 nucleotides are TGTGCCAGTAGTATAGCACCTAGCGGGACCTACGAGCAGTACTTC. Translated, it gives CASSIAPSGTYEQYF.

This clone was detected once. The chain uses TRBV6-5 and TRBJ1-2, with TRBD1 matching 7 bases. This CDR3 region has 14 residues. Germline V gene sequence: CDR1 MNHEY, CDR2 SVGAGI. The V segment lost 6 bases and the J segment 4 bases; nucleotides outside the gene matches: 8. The CDR3 spells CASRLGTELYGYTF. CDR3 bases: TGTGCCAGCAGACTCGGGACAGAACTCTATGGCTACACCTTC.

The CDR3 DNA is TGTGCCAGCAAGTTAGATGGTAGCGGGAAAATGGGGGAGCTGTTTTTT. Amino acids: CASKLDGSGKMGELFF. This chain links TRBV19 with TRBJ2-2, with TRBD2 matching 8 bases. V was pared by 9 bases and J by 8 bases, with 17 bases of the junction left unmatched. CDR1 and CDR2 from the germline V gene are LNHDA and SQIVND (reference sequence). The CDR3 loop spans 16 amino acids.

The chain joins TRBV7-9 to TRBJ2-2; D possibly corresponds to TRBD1 (6 bases). Germline values: CDR1 SEHNR, CDR2 FQNEAQ (reference sequence). Trimming pared 5 bases from V and 2 bases from J, leaving 12 bases between. The CDR3 covers 15 residues. The CDR3 protein is CASSPQGTNTGELFF. For the CDR3, the DNA is TGTGCCAGCAGCCCACAGGGTACCAACACCGGGGAGCTGTTTTTT.

CDR3 sequence (DNA): TGTGCCAGCTCACCAGTGGCAGACCCCCGAGAGACCCAGTACTTC. It encodes CASSPVADPRETQYF. The chain uses TRBV18 and TRBJ2-5; no definite D call. CDR1 is KGHSH and CDR2 is LQKENI in the germline V gene. CDR3 length: 15 amino acids. V was cut by 2 bases and J by 4 bases, with 14 bases left in between.